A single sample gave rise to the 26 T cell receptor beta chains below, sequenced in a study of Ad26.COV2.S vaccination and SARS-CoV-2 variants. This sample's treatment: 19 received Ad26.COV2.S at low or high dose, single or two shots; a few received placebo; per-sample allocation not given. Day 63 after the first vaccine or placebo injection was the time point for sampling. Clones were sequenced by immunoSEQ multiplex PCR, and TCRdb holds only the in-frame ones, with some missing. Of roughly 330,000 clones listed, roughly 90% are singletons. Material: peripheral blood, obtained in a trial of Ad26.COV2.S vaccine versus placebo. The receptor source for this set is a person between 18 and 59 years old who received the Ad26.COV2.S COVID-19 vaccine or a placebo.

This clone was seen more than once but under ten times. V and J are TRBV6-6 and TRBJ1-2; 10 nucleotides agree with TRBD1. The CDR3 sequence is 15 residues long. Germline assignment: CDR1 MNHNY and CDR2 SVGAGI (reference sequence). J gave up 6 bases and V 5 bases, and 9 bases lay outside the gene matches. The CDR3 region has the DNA TGTGCCAGCAGTGACGGGACAGGGGCAGTGGATGGCTACACCTTC. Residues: CASSDGTGAVDGYTF.

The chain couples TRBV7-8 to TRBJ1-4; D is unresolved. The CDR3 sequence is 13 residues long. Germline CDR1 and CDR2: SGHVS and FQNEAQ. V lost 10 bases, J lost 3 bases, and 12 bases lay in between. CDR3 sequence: CATAVSANEKLFF. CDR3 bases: TGTGCCACGGCGGTTTCGGCTAATGAAAAACTGTTTTTT.

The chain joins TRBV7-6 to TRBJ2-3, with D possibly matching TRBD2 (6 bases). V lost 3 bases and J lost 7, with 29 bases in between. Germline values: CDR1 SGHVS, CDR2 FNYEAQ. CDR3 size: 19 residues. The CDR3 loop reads CASSFPGTQEGLPRNTQYF. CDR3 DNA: TGTGCCAGCAGCTTCCCCGGGACCCAGGAGGGATTGCCCAGAAATACGCAGTATTTT.

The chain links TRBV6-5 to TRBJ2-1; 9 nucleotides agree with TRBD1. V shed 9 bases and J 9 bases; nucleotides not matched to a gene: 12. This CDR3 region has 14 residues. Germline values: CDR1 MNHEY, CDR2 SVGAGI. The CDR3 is CASSGTGTTGEQFF. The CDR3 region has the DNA TGTGCCAGTTCAGGGACAGGGACTACTGGTGAGCAGTTCTTC.

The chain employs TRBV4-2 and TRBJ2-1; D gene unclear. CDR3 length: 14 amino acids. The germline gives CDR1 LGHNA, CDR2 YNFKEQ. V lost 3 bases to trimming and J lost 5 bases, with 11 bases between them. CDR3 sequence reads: CASSQLNWDNEQFF. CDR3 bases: TGTGCCAGCAGCCAGTTGAACTGGGACAATGAGCAGTTCTTC.

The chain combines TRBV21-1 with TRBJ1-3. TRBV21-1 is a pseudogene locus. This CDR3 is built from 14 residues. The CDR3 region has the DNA TGTGCCAGCCCTAGGAGGGGCGCAGGAAACACCATATATTTT. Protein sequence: CASPRRGAGNTIYF.

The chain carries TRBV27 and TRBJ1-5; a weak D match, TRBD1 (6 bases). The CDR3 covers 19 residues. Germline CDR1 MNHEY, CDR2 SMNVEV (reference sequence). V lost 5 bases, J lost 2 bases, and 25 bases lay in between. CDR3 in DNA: TGTGCCAGCAGTCTCTCAAGGGGGGACACTTCTTGGGGCAATCAGCCCCAGCATTTT. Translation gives CASSLSRGDTSWGNQPQHF.

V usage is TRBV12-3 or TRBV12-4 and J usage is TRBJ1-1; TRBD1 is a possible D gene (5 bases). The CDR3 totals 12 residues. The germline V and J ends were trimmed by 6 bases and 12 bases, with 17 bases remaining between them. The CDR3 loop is CASRLVGGATFF. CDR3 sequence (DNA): TGTGCCAGCAGACTTGTTGGGGGAGCGACTTTCTTT.

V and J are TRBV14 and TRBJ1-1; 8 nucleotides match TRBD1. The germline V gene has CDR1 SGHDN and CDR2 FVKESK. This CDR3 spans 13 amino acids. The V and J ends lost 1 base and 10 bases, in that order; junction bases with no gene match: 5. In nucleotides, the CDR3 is TGTGCCAGCAGCCAAGTACAGGGGGAAGGAGCTTTCTTT. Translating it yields CASSQVQGEGAFF.

The CDR3 DNA reads as TGCGCCAGCAGCCAAGCTCCGCATAACTATAATTCACCCCTCCACTTT. Amino acid sequence: CASSQAPHNYNSPLHF. The V and J genes are TRBV4-1 and TRBJ1-6; D is uncertain. The CDR3 is 16 amino acids. Germline V gene data show CDR1 as MGHRA and CDR2 as YSYEKL. V shed 1 base and J shed 3 bases, with 10 bases lying between them.

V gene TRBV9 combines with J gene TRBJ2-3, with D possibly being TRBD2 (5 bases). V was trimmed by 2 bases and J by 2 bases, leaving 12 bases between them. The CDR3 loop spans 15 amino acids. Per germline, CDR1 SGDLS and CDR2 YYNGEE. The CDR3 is CASSVSTIPTDTQYF. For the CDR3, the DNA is TGTGCCAGCAGCGTCTCGACTATTCCCACAGATACGCAGTATTTT.

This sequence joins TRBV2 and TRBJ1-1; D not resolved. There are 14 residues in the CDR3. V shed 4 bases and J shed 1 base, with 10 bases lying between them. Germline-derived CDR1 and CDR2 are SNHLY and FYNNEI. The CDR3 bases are TGTGCCAGCAGTGTCTCGCCGACGAACACTGAAGCTTTCTTT. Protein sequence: CASSVSPTNTEAFF.

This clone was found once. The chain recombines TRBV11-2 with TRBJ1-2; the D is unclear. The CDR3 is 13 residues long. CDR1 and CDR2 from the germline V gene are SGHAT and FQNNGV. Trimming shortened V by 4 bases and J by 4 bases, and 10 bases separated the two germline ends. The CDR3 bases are TGTGCCAGCAGCTATTACAGATCCTATGGCTACACCTTC. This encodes CASSYYRSYGYTF.

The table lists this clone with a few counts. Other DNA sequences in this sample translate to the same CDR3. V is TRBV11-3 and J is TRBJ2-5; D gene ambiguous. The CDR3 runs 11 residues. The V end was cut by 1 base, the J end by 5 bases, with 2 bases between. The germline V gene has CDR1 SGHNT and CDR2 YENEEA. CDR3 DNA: TGTGCCAGCAGCTTAGGGGAGACCCAGTACTTC. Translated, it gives CASSLGETQYF. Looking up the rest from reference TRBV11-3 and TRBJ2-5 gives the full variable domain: EAGVVQSPRYKIIEKKQPVAFWCNPISGHNTLYWYLQNLGQGPELLIRYENEEAVDDSQLPKDRFSAERLKGVDSTLKIQPAELGDSAVYLCASSLGETQYFGPGTRLLVL.

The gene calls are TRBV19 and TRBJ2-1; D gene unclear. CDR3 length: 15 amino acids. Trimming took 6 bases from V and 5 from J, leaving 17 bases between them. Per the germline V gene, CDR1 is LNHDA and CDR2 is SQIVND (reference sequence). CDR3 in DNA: TGTGCCAGTAGCGCGGTGAGTTATCCCAACAATGAGCAGTTCTTC. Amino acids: CASSAVSYPNNEQFF.

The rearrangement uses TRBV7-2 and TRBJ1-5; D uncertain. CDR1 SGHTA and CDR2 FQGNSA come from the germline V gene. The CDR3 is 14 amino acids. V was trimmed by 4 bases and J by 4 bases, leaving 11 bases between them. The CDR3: CASSSQAGNQPQHF. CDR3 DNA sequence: TGTGCCAGCAGCTCGCAGGCGGGGAATCAGCCCCAGCATTTT. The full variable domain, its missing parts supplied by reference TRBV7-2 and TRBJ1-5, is GAGVSQSPSNKVTEKGKDVELRCDPISGHTALYWYRQSLGQGLEFLIYFQGNSAPDKSGLPSDRFSAERTGGSVSTLTIQRTQQEDSAVYLCASSSQAGNQPQHFGDGTRLSIL.

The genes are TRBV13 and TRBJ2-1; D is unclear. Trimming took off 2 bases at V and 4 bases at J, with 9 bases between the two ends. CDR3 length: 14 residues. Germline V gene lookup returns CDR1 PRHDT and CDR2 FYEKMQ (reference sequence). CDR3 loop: CASSLLAVYNEQFF. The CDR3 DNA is TGTGCCAGCAGCTTATTGGCAGTTTACAATGAGCAGTTCTTC.

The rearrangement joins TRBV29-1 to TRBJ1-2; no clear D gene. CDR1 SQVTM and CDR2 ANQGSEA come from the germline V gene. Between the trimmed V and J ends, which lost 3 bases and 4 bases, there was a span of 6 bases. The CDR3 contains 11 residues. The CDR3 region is CSVEGGYGYTF. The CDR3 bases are TGCAGCGTTGAGGGCGGCTATGGCTACACCTTC.

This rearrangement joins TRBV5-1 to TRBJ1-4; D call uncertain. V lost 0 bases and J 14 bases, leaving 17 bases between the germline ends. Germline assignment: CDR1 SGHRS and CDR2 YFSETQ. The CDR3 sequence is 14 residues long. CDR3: CASSLETPTHGLFF. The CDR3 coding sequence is TGCGCCAGCAGCTTGGAAACCCCAACTCACGGGCTGTTTTTT.

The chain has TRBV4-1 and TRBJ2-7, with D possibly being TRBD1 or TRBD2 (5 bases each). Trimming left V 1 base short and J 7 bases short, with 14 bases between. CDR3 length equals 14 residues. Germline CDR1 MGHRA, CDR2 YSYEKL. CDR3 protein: CASSQVRGGREQYF. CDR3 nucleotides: TGCGCCAGCAGCCAAGTTAGGGGCGGGCGGGAGCAGTACTTC.

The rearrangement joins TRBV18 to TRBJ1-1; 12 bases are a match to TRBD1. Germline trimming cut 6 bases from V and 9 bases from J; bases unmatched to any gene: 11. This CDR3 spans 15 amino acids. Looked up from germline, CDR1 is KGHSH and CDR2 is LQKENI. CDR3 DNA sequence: TGTGCCAGCTCCCCGGCGGGACAGGGGGCTCCTAAAGCTTTCTTT. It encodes CASSPAGQGAPKAFF.

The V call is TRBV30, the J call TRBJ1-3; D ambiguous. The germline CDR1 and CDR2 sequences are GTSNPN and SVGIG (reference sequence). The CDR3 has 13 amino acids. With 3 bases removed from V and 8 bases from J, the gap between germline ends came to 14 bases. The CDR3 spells CAWSNIIGDTIYF. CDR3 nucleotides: TGTGCCTGGAGCAATATCATAGGAGACACCATATATTTT.

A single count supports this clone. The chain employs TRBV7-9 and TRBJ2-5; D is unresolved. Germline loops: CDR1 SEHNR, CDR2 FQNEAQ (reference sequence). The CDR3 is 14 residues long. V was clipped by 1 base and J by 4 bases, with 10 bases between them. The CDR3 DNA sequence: TGTGCCAGCAGCTTAGTGCTAGAAGGAGAGACCCAGTACTTC. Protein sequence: CASSLVLEGETQYF. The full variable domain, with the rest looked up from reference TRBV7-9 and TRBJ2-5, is DTGVSQNPRHKITKRGQNVTFRCDPISEHNRLYWYRQTLGQGPEFLTYFQNEAQLEKSRLLSDRFSAERPKGSFSTLEIQRTEQGDSAMYLCASSLVLEGETQYFGPGTRLLVL.

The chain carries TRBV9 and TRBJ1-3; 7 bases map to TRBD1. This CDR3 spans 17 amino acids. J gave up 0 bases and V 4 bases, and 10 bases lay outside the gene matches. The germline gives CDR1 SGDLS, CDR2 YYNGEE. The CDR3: CASSRQGLLLSGNTIYF. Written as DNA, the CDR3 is TGTGCCAGCAGCAGACAGGGCCTCCTGCTCTCTGGAAACACCATATATTTT.

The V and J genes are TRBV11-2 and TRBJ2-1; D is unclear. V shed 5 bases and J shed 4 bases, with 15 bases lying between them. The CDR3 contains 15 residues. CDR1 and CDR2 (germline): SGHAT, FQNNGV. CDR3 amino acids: CASSLAIPTYNEQFF. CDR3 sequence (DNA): TGTGCCAGCAGCCTTGCCATCCCGACTTACAATGAGCAGTTCTTC.

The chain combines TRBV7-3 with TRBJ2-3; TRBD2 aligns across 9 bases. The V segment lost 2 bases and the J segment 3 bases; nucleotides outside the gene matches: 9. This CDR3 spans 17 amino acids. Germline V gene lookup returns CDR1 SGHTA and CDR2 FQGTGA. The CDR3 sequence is CASSLYGTSYWTDTQYF. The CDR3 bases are TGTGCCAGCAGCTTATACGGGACTAGCTATTGGACAGATACGCAGTATTTT.